The rows below give T cell receptor beta chains drawn from one sample of a study of identical twins. TCRdb analysed the 5' RACE reads with MiXCR anew, one entry per CDR3 protein. The profile covers hundreds of thousands of distinct CDR3 sequences, with approximately 20% appearing a single time and approximately 0.52% taken by the ten largest. In addition, the sample was reused for a study of yellow fever vaccine responses in identical twins.

Sequences were obtained from CD4+ T cells sorted from blood. These receptors were collected from a woman aged 18-30 years in good health. CDR3s include the opening cysteine and the closing phenylalanine or tryptophan. A D gene is named only where the DNA matches it firmly. Rows may omit the clone size; those that give it use once, few, many or a size class.

d_call: NA; clone_size: once; j_call: TRBJ2-5; v_call: TRBV5-1; cdr3_nt: TGCGCCAGCAGCCAGTGGGTTCAAGAGACCCAGTACTTC; cdr3_aa: CASSQWVQETQYF
d_call: NA; clone_size: NA; j_call: TRBJ2-7; v_call: TRBV5-1; cdr3_nt: TGCGCCAGCAGCTTATCAGACGTTTCCTACGAGCAGTACTTC; cdr3_aa: CASSLSDVSYEQYF
d_call: NA; clone_size: few; j_call: TRBJ1-4; v_call: TRBV29-1; cdr3_nt: TGCAGCGTTCAAGAAGGTCCAACTAATGAAAAACTGTTTTTT; cdr3_aa: CSVQEGPTNEKLFF
d_call: TRBD2; clone_size: NA; j_call: TRBJ2-1; v_call: TRBV5-5; cdr3_nt: TGTGCCAGCAGCGTTCTAGCGGGAGTTAGCAATGAGCAGTTCTTC; cdr3_aa: CASSVLAGVSNEQFF
d_call: NA; clone_size: NA; j_call: TRBJ1-4; v_call: TRBV9; cdr3_nt: TGTGCCAGCAGCGGAGGGACCGACGCAACTAATGAAAAACTGTTTTTT; cdr3_aa: CASSGGTDATNEKLFF
d_call: NA; clone_size: NA; j_call: TRBJ2-7; v_call: TRBV28; cdr3_nt: TGTGCCAGCAGTTTCTTCGGAGGGTCCTACGAGCAGTACTTC; cdr3_aa: CASSFFGGSYEQYF
d_call: NA; clone_size: NA; j_call: TRBJ2-1; v_call: TRBV20-1; cdr3_nt: TGCAGTGCTTTAGCGCGGGGAGGCAATGAGCAGTTCTTC; cdr3_aa: CSALARGGNEQFF
d_call: TRBD2; clone_size: few; j_call: TRBJ2-5; v_call: TRBV12-3/TRBV12-4; cdr3_nt: TGTGCCAGCAGTTACGGGGGGAAAGAGACCCAGTACTTC; cdr3_aa: CASSYGGKETQYF
d_call: NA; clone_size: NA; j_call: TRBJ1-1; v_call: TRBV2; cdr3_nt: TGTGCCAGCAGAGAGATTAGAATGAACACTGAAGCTTTCTTT; cdr3_aa: CASREIRMNTEAFF
d_call: TRBD1; clone_size: NA; j_call: TRBJ2-5; v_call: TRBV6-1; cdr3_nt: TGTGCCAGCAGTCTCTATCGAACAGGGGCCCAAGAGACCCAGTACTTC; cdr3_aa: CASSLYRTGAQETQYF
d_call: TRBD1; clone_size: NA; j_call: TRBJ2-6; v_call: TRBV20-1; cdr3_nt: TGCAGTGCTAGAGATAGGGACAGCTCTGGGGCCAACGTCCTGACTTTC; cdr3_aa: CSARDRDSSGANVLTF
d_call: NA; clone_size: few; j_call: TRBJ1-2; v_call: TRBV5-1; cdr3_nt: TGCGCCAGCAGCGCCGGACAGATTCACTATGGCTACACCTTC; cdr3_aa: CASSAGQIHYGYTF
d_call: NA; clone_size: few; j_call: TRBJ2-3; v_call: TRBV20-1; cdr3_nt: TGCAGTGCTAGAGATATCGGGGCCAGGGGAAAAGATACGCAGTATTTT; cdr3_aa: CSARDIGARGKDTQYF
d_call: TRBD2; clone_size: NA; j_call: TRBJ2-5; v_call: TRBV20-1; cdr3_nt: TGCAGTGCTAGCACCGGGACTAGCGGGACGGGGACCCAGTACTTC; cdr3_aa: CSASTGTSGTGTQYF
d_call: TRBD2; clone_size: few; j_call: TRBJ2-3; v_call: TRBV9; cdr3_nt: TGTGCCAGCAGCGCTGACGCCGGGACGGGGGGACCAGATACGCAGTATTTT; cdr3_aa: CASSADAGTGGPDTQYF